What follows are 21 T cell receptor beta chains derived from one specimen sequenced in a study of blood T cell repertoires in COVID-19. TCRdb's table, derived via immunoSEQ multiplex PCR, lists solely in-frame clones and lacks some. The sample holds approximately 130,000 clones; 75% to 90% are singletons and the top ten take roughly 2.3%. The sequenced sample was PBMCs or T cells enriched from blood (not recorded which). These receptors originate from a woman between 45 and 65 years old who had recovered from COVID-19.

The chain uses TRBV19 and TRBJ1-5, with D possibly being TRBD1 (6 bases). The CDR3 sequence is 17 residues long. CDR1 LNHDA and CDR2 SQIVND come from the germline V gene (reference sequence). V dropped 1 base and J dropped 2 bases, with 15 bases sitting between them. The CDR3 DNA reads TGTGCCAGTAGTATAGTTAACAGGGCGTTTGGCAATCAGCCCCAGCATTTT. It specifies CASSIVNRAFGNQPQHF. The full variable domain, in which reference TRBV19 and TRBJ1-5 provide the parts outside the CDR3, is DGGITQSPKYLFRKEGQNVTLSCEQNLNHDAMYWYRQDPGQGLRLIYYSQIVNDFQKGDIAEGYSVSREKKESFPLTVTSAQKNPTAFYLCASSIVNRAFGNQPQHFGDGTRLSIL.

This clone has only a few counts. The chain joins TRBV6-5 to TRBJ1-1; no reliable D call. Trimming removed 7 bases at V and 1 base at J, with 10 bases between. The CDR3 is 13 residues long. CDR1 and CDR2 (germline): MNHEY, SVGAGI. CDR3: CASTLTANTEAFF. In DNA form, the CDR3 reads TGTGCCAGCACCTTAACAGCGAACACTGAAGCTTTCTTT.

This clone was seen once. One junction end disagrees with the germline gene, perhaps due to a read error. The chain employs TRBV7-7 and TRBJ2-2; D is unclear. Looked up from germline, CDR1 is SSHAT and CDR2 is FNYEAQ (reference sequence). The CDR3 extends over 14 amino acids. CDR3 sequence (DNA): TGTGCTAGCAGCTTGAACACCTACACCGGGGAGCTGTTTTTT. Its protein product is CASSLNTYTGELFF.

The chain links TRBV29-1 to TRBJ1-3; D is perhaps TRBD1 (5 bases). CDR1 SQVTM and CDR2 ANQGSEA come from the germline V gene. Between the trimmed V and J ends, which lost 8 bases and 4 bases, there was a span of 18 bases. The CDR3 is made up of 14 amino acids. The CDR3 nucleotides read TGCAGCCCTGGCGTCACTCCAGGGGGAAACACCATATATTTT. Encoded protein: CSPGVTPGGNTIYF.

This chain joins TRBV6-2 or TRBV6-3 and TRBJ1-2; D may be TRBD1 (6 bases). CDR1 MNHEY and CDR2 SVGEGT come from the germline V gene. The V gene lost 3 bases and the J gene lost 2 bases, with 13 bases spanning the gap. The CDR3 extends over 15 amino acids. CDR3 coding DNA: TGTGCCAGCAGTTATCGCTCGGGACAAAACTATGGCTACACCTTC. Its protein is CASSYRSGQNYGYTF.

Only one count was recorded for this clone. CDR3 residues: CASRDRVRGYTF. In DNA form, the CDR3 reads TGTGCCAGCAGGGACAGAGTTCGGGGCTACACCTTC. V usage is TRBV6-5 and J usage is TRBJ1-2; D might be TRBD1 (6 bases). Looked up from germline, CDR1 is MNHEY and CDR2 is SVGAGI. The CDR3 extends over 12 amino acids. V was trimmed by 6 bases and J by 8 bases, leaving 13 bases between them.

CDR3 region: CASSYSEKLFF. Here the CDR3 DNA reads TGTGCCAGCAGCTACTCGGAAAAACTGTTTTTT. The V gene is TRBV3-1 (or the pseudogene TRBV3-2), the J gene TRBJ1-4; D is undetermined. Germline V CDR1 and CDR2: LGHDT, YNNKEL (reference sequence). V was shortened by 5 bases and J by 8 bases, with 6 bases between the two germline ends. CDR3 length: 11 amino acids.

This chain uses TRBV18 with TRBJ1-3; a weak D match, TRBD1 (6 bases). The CDR3 has 17 residues. Per germline, CDR1 KGHSH and CDR2 LQKENI. V gave up 6 bases and J gave up 0 bases, with 18 bases separating them. The CDR3 region is CASSPTGSLNSGNTIYF. In DNA form, the CDR3 reads TGTGCCAGCTCTCCCACAGGGTCCCTTAACTCTGGAAACACCATATATTTT.

CDR3 region: CSAMRSYGYTF. DNA of the CDR3: TGCAGTGCTATGAGATCTTATGGCTACACCTTC. The rearrangement links TRBV20-1 to TRBJ1-2; D unclear. Looked up from germline, CDR1 is DFQATT and CDR2 is SNEGSKA (reference sequence). The CDR3 has 11 residues. Trimming removed 4 bases at V and 5 bases at J, with 8 bases between.

This sequence joins TRBV7-9 and TRBJ1-3; unclear D gene. Germline CDR1 reads SEHNR; CDR2 reads FQNEAQ (reference sequence). The CDR3 spans 15 residues. Trimming left V 5 bases short and J 8 bases short, with 19 bases between. CDR3 sequence (DNA): TGTGCCAGCAGCGCCATAAATCGGGAGACGGACACCATATATTTT. Translation: CASSAINRETDTIYF.

The chain employs TRBV2 and TRBJ1-5; no reliable D call. Trimming removed 1 base from V and 5 bases from J, with 9 bases in between. The germline CDR1 and CDR2 sequences are SNHLY and FYNNEI. CDR3 length: 14 amino acids. The DNA for the CDR3 is TGTGCCAGCAGTGAAGGTTACGGGGATCAGCCCCAGCATTTT. It codes for CASSEGYGDQPQHF.

The chain couples TRBV27 to TRBJ1-1, with 7 bases lining up with TRBD1. The V and J ends lost 5 bases and 5 bases, in that order; junction bases with no gene match: 8. The CDR3 spans 14 residues. Germline CDR1 and CDR2: MNHEY and SMNVEV (reference sequence). CDR3 sequence: CASSKDRARTEAFF. CDR3 bases: TGTGCCAGCAGTAAAGACAGGGCAAGAACTGAAGCTTTCTTT.

This chain joins TRBV6-4 and TRBJ1-4; 9 bases are shared with TRBD1. Looked up from germline, CDR1 is MRHNA and CDR2 is SNTAGT. The CDR3 totals 17 residues. Trimming removed 0 bases from V and 4 bases from J; junction bases left unmatched: 6. CDR3 DNA sequence: TGTGCCAGCAGTGACTCAGGACAGGGGTGGGGTAATGAAAAACTGTTTTTT. Protein product: CASSDSGQGWGNEKLFF.

CDR3 sequence: CASSLPGQGAAEQFF. The DNA for the CDR3 is TGTGCCAGCAGTCTGCCGGGACAGGGGGCCGCTGAGCAGTTCTTC. The chain couples TRBV6-5 to TRBJ2-1; 12 bases match TRBD1. From germline, CDR1 is MNHEY and CDR2 SVGAGI. The CDR3 runs 15 residues. With V trimmed by 5 bases and J by 9 bases, 8 bases remained unmatched.

The CDR3 is CASCRTSGGRSSYEQYF. The CDR3 nucleotides read TGTGCCAGCTGCCGAACTAGCGGGGGTCGAAGCTCCTACGAGCAGTACTTC. The chain joins TRBV3-1 (or the pseudogene TRBV3-2) to TRBJ2-7; 11 bases agree with TRBD2. The CDR3 contains 17 residues. V gave up 8 bases and J gave up 0 bases; unmatched junction bases: 12. The germline CDR1 and CDR2 sequences are LGHDT and YNNKEL (reference sequence).

The chain couples TRBV7-2 to TRBJ1-1, with a tentative D call TRBD1 (5 bases). The V gene lost 1 base and the J gene lost 4 bases, with 13 bases spanning the gap. The V gene's germline CDR1 is SGHTA and CDR2 FQGNSA. The CDR3 sequence is 15 residues long. The chain's CDR3 is CASSLVSRAPTEAFF. CDR3 bases: TGTGCCAGCAGCTTAGTATCCAGGGCCCCCACTGAAGCTTTCTTT.

The genes are TRBV12-5 and TRBJ2-3; 8 bases line up with TRBD2. The trim removed 5 bases at V and 5 bases at J, leaving 12 bases unmatched. The CDR3 is 16 residues long. CDR1 is LGHNT and CDR2 is FRNRAP in the germline V gene. For the CDR3, the DNA is TGTGCTAGTGGTCCCTCAGCGGGAGAGGATATAGATACGCAGTATTTT. Translated, it gives CASGPSAGEDIDTQYF.

CDR3 in DNA: TGTGCCAGCAGCTCAGGACTAGCGGGGGTTGGGGAGACCCAGTACTTC. This translates into CASSSGLAGVGETQYF. The J gene is TRBJ2-5, the V gene TRBV5-4, with 13 bases matching TRBD2. The CDR3 consists of 16 residues. The V and J ends lost 3 bases and 5 bases, in that order; junction bases with no gene match: 7. Germline V gives CDR1 SGHNT, CDR2 YYREEE (reference sequence).

V and J are TRBV19 and TRBJ2-2; 9 positions agree with TRBD1. There are 17 residues in the CDR3. V lost 7 bases to trimming and J lost 0 bases; unmatched junction nucleotides: 9. Germline V gene sequence: CDR1 LNHDA, CDR2 SQIVND (reference sequence). CDR3 protein: CASKPGRQGANTGELFF. In DNA form, the CDR3 reads TGTGCCAGTAAACCCGGGCGACAGGGGGCGAACACCGGGGAGCTGTTTTTT.

This chain uses TRBV18 with TRBJ1-3; D is uncertain. This CDR3 comprises 16 residues. Trimming took 2 bases from V and 0 from J, leaving 11 bases between them. Germline V lookup: CDR1 KGHSH, CDR2 LQKENI. CDR3 nucleotides: TGTGCCAGCTCACCAATAGCGACTTACTCTGGAAACACCATATATTTT. Translated, it gives CASSPIATYSGNTIYF.

This clone was counted a single time. The J gene is TRBJ1-1, the V gene TRBV11-2; 11 positions agree with TRBD1. J lost 10 bases, V lost 4 bases, and 11 bases had no gene match. Germline V gene data show CDR1 as SGHAT and CDR2 as FQNNGV. The length of the CDR3 is 15 residues. CDR3 DNA: TGTGCCAGCAGCTCTCTCACAGCCGGGACAGGGGGAGCTTTCTTT. It codes for CASSSLTAGTGGAFF. Combining the CDR3 with reference TRBV11-2 and TRBJ1-1 gives the whole variable domain EAGVAQSPRYKIIEKRQSVAFWCNPISGHATLYWYQQILGQGPKLLIQFQNNGVVDDSQLPKDRFSAERLKGVDSTLKIQPAKLEDSAVYLCASSSLTAGTGGAFFGQGTRLTVV.